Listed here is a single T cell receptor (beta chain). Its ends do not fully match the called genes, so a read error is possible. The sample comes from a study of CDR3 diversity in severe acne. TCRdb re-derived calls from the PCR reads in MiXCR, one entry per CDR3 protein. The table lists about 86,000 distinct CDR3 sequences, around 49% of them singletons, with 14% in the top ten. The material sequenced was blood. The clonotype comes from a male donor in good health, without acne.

CDR3 in amino acids: CASSSQTTYF. The CDR3 DNA sequence: TGTGCCAGCAGCTCTCAGACCACATATTTT. The rearrangement uses TRBV2 and TRBJ1-3, with unresolved D. The CDR3 length is 10 residues. Germline lookup yields CDR1 SNHLY and CDR2 FYNNEI.